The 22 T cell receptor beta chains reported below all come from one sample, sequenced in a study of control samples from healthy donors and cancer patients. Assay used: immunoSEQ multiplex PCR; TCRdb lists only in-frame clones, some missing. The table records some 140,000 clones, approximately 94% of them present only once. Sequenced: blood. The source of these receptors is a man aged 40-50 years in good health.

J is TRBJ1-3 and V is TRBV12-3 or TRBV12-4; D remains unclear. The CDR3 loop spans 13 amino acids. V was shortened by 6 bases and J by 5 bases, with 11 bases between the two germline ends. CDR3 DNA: TGTGCCAGCAGCACCCCCGCCCGAAACACCATATATTTT. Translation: CASSTPARNTIYF.

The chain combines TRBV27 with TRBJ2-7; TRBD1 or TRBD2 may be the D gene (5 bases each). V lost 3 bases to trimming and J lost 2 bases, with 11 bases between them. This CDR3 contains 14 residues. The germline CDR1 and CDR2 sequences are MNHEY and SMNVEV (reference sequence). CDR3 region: CASSFRDATYEQYF. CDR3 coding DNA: TGTGCCAGCAGTTTTCGGGACGCAACCTACGAGCAGTACTTC.

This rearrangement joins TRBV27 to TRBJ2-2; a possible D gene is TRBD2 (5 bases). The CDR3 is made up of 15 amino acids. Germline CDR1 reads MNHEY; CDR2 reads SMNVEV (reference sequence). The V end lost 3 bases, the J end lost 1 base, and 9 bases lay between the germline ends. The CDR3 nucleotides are TGTGCCAGCAGTTTGAACGGGAAGAACACCGGGGAGCTGTTTTTT. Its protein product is CASSLNGKNTGELFF.

CDR3 sequence (DNA): TGCGCCAGCCTTTCCAGGGCAGCCCTATCTAGCTATGGCTACACCTTC. Amino acid sequence: CASLSRAALSSYGYTF. The chain uses TRBV10-2 and TRBJ1-2; possibly TRBD1 for D (5 bases). Germline-derived CDR1 and CDR2 are WSHSY and SAAADI. Trimming removed 8 bases at V and 4 bases at J, with 23 bases between. The CDR3 is made up of 16 amino acids.

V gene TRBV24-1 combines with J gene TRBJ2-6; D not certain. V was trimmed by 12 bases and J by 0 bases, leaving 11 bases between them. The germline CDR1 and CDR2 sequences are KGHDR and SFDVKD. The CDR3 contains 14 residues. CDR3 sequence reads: CASHARSGANVLTF. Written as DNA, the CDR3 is TGTGCCTCCCACGCGCGCTCTGGGGCCAACGTCCTGACTTTC.

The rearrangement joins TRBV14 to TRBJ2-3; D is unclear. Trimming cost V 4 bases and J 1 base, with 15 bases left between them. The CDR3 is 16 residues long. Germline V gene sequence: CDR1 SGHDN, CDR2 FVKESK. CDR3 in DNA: TGTGCCAGCAGCCTGGCCGCGGCGGCGGGCACAGATACGCAGTATTTT. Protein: CASSLAAAAGTDTQYF.

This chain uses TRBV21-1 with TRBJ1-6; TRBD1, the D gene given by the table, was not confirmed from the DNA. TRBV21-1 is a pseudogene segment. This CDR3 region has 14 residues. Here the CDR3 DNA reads TGTGCCAGCAGCAAAGGACAGGGACATTCACCCCTCCACTTT. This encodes CASSKGQGHSPLHF.

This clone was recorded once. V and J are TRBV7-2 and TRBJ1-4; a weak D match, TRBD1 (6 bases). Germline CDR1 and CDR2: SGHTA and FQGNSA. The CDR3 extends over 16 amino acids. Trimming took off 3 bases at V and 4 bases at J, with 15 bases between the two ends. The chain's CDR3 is CASSLVPTGNNEKLFF. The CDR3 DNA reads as TGTGCCAGCAGCTTGGTGCCCACAGGGAATAATGAAAAACTGTTTTTT.

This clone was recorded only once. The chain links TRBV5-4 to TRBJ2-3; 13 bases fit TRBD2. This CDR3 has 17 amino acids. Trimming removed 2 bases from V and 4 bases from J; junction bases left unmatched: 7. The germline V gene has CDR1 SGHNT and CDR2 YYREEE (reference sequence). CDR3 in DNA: TGTGCCAGCAGCTTCCGACTAGCGGGGGGCGGGGCAGATACGCAGTATTTT. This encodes CASSFRLAGGGADTQYF.

This CDR3 is CASSSDRGYTEAFF. The CDR3 bases are TGCGCCAGCAGTTCGGACAGGGGGTACACTGAAGCTTTCTTT. V gene TRBV10-2 combines with J gene TRBJ1-1; 10 bases line up with TRBD1. V lost 5 bases and J lost 3; bases outside the gene matches: 3. The V gene's germline CDR1 is WSHSY and CDR2 SAAADI. There are 14 residues in the CDR3.

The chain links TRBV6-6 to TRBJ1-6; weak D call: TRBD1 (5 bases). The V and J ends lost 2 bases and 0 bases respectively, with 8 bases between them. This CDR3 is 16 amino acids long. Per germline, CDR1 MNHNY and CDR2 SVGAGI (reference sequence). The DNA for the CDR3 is TGTGCCAGCAGTTACGACAGCAGCTCCTATAATTCACCCCTCCACTTT. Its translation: CASSYDSSSYNSPLHF.

The CDR3 DNA sequence: TGTGCCAGCTCACCCCAGGGTGACACTGAAGCTTTCTTT. It translates to CASSPQGDTEAFF. The rearrangement joins TRBV18 to TRBJ1-1, with D tentatively TRBD1 (5 bases). Trimming took 3 bases from V and 3 from J, leaving 8 bases between them. Germline V gives CDR1 KGHSH, CDR2 LQKENI. The CDR3 loop spans 13 amino acids. The full variable domain, rest sourced from reference TRBV18 and TRBJ1-1, is NAGVMQNPRHLVRRRGQEARLRCSPMKGHSHVYWYRQLPEEGLKFMVYLQKENIIDESGMPKERFSAEFPKEGPSILRIQQVVRGDSAAYFCASSPQGDTEAFFGQGTRLTVV.

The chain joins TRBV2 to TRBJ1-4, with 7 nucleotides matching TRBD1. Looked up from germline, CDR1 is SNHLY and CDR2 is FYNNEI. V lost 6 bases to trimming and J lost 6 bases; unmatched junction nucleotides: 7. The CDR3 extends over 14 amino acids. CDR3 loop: CASSPDRDDEKLFF. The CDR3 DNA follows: TGTGCCAGCAGCCCTGACAGGGATGATGAAAAACTGTTTTTT.

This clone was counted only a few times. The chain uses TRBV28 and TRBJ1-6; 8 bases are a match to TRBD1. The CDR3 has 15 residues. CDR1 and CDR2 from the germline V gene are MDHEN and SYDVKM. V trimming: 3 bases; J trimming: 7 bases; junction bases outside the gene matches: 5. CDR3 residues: CASSFVDRVNSPLHF. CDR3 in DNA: TGTGCCAGCAGTTTCGTGGACAGGGTAAATTCACCCCTCCACTTT.

The CDR3 DNA sequence: TGTGCCAGCCGCCCGGCCTCTGGGGCCAACGTCCTGACTTTC. It translates to CASRPASGANVLTF. The chain carries TRBV28 and TRBJ2-6; D not resolved. This CDR3 comprises 14 residues. Between the trimmed V and J ends, which lost 8 bases and 0 bases, there was a span of 8 bases. CDR1 is MDHEN, CDR2 SYDVKM, per germline.

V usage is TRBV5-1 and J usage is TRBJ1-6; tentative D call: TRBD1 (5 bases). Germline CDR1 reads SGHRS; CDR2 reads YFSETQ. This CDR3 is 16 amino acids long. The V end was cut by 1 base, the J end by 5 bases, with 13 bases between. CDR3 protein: CASSLFGGLNNSPLHF. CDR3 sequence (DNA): TGCGCCAGCAGCTTGTTTGGGGGATTGAATAATTCACCCCTCCACTTT.

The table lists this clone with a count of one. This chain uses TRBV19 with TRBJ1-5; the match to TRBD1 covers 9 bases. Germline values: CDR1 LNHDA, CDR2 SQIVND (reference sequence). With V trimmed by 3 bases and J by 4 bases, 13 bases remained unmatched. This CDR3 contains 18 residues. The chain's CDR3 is CASSIYGRQGGRNQPQHF. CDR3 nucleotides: TGTGCCAGTAGTATTTACGGGAGACAGGGGGGCCGGAATCAGCCCCAGCATTTT.

CDR3 sequence: CASSLVELVATNEKLFF. CDR3 bases: TGTGCCAGCAGCTTGGTGGAATTGGTAGCAACTAATGAAAAACTGTTTTTT. J is TRBJ1-4 and V is TRBV5-5, with D hard to call. This CDR3 region has 17 residues. Deletions cut 0 bases from V and 0 bases from J, with 12 bases between. The germline CDR1 and CDR2 sequences are SGHKS and YYEKEE (reference sequence).

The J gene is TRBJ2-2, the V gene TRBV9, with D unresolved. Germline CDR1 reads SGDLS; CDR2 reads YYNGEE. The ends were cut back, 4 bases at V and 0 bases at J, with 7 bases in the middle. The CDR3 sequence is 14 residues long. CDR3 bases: TGTGCCAGCAGCCCAGACTCGAACACCGGGGAGCTGTTTTTT. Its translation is CASSPDSNTGELFF.

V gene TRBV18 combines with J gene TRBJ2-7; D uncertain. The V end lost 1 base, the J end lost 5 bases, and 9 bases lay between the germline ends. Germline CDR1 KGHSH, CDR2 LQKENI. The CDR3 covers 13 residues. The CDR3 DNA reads TGTGCCAGCTCACCACGGAACCCCCACGAGCAGTACTTC. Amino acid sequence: CASSPRNPHEQYF.

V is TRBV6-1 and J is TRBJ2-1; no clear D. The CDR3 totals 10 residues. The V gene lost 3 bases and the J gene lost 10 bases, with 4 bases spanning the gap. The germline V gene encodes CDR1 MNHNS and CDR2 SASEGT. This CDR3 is CASSDWEQFF. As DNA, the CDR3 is TGTGCCAGCAGTGATTGGGAGCAGTTCTTC.

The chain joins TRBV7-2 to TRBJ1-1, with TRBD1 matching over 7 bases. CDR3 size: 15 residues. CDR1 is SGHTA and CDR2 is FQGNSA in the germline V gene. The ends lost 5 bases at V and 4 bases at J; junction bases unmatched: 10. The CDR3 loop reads CASSPGQVGFTEAFF. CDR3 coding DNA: TGTGCCAGCAGCCCCGGACAGGTAGGGTTCACTGAAGCTTTCTTT.